This record concerns one T cell receptor (beta chain) sequence. Participants were aged 18 to 89 years, lived in 24 US areas, and enrolled virtually. Assignment of participants to cohorts was predicated upon participant-reported clinical history. Original methodology: Reference gene primer amplification in the assay estimated nucleated cell counts. The table came from immunoSEQ multiplex PCR; TCRdb's copy has only in-frame clones and leaves some out. D and trimming come from the DNA, and the V and J calls and clone size come from that table. The profile shows about 210,000 clones, roughly 87% of them singletons. The data derive from a study of blood T cell repertoires in COVID-19. Looking at the study overall: PBMCs, B-cell-depleted T cells, or T cells were the source of the cDNA or gDNA that made up the material.

V was clipped by 4 bases and J by 0 bases; unmatched bases: 6. The CDR3 is 14 residues long. Germline V gene sequence: CDR1 GTSNPN, CDR2 SVGIG (reference sequence). Source material: PBMCs or T cells enriched from blood (not recorded which). The chain recombines TRBV30 with TRBJ2-7; 7 bases align to TRBD2. This receptor was identified in a young man with acute COVID-19. The CDR3 loop reads CAWMGGRASYEQYF. CDR3 bases: TGTGCCTGGATGGGGGGGAGGGCCTCCTACGAGCAGTACTTC. Complete variable domain (other parts from reference TRBV30 and TRBJ2-7): SQTIHQWPATLVQPVGSPLSLECTVEGTSNPNLYWYRQAAGRGLQLLFYSVGIGQISSEVPQNLSASRPQDRQFILSSKKLLLSDSGFYLCAWMGGRASYEQYFGPGTRLTVT.